This T cell receptor beta chain was sequenced in a study of diagnostic markers for celiac disease. The germline V gene encodes CDR1 SGHRS and CDR2 YFSETQ. This CDR3 is 15 amino acids long. TCRdb reanalyzed the reads, giving one entry per CDR3 protein sequence and no DNA. Here the sample table reports fewer than 4,500 distinct CDR3 sequences. The chain has TRBV5-1 and TRBJ2-7; TCRdb outputs TRBD2, but without DNA this stays unchecked. Input material: either unsorted cells or a sorted T cell fraction (not recorded which). The clonotype was recovered from a human donor. This table probably holds off-target reads from a library built for another chain. CDR3 in amino acids: CASSRETSGGFEQYF.